The 21 T cell receptor beta chains below all came from one sample that was sequenced in a study of T cell repertoires in cytomegalovirus infection (dated by TCRdb to the late 2010s). Their cognate antigens are unknown. Sequencing relied on an Illumina HiSeq 1500. TCRdb took the public reads, trimmed them with fastp at Q25, ran MiXCR for clone calling and kept in-frame beta chains. Rows matching on CDR3 protein sequence are summarized as one entry with the most common DNA and genes. Present in this sample are about 60,000 distinct CDR3 sequences, roughly a third of which were seen just once. The ten largest make up about three quarters of the sample. The sequenced sample was PBMCs, sequenced either directly or after in vitro stimulation (not recorded which). These receptor sequences come from a human donor in good health (CMV status not recorded). Some clones in this sample may be carry-over from other donors' samples.

The chain has TRBV7-6 and TRBJ2-1, with 8 bases aligning to TRBD2. V shed 0 bases and J 3 bases; nucleotides not matched to a gene: 13. The CDR3 extends over 19 amino acids. Germline V lookup: CDR1 SGHVS, CDR2 FNYEAQ. The CDR3 DNA reads TGTGCCAGCAGCTTAGCTTTGGGGGGGGGAGGGACTAGCTACAATGAGCAGTTCTTC. Its protein product is CASSLALGGGGTSYNEQFF.

This clonotype showed up just a few times. The genes are TRBV5-6 and TRBJ2-6; D is possibly TRBD1 (6 bases). The V and J ends lost 3 bases and 5 bases respectively, with 6 bases between them. The CDR3 has 13 amino acids. Germline lookup yields CDR1 SGHDT and CDR2 YYEEEE. CDR3 sequence (DNA): TGTGCCAGCAGCTGGGACAGGGCCAACGTCCTGACTTTC. It encodes CASSWDRANVLTF.

The chain is built from TRBV6-1 and TRBJ1-5; D might be TRBD1 (5 bases). V was pared by 6 bases and J by 3 bases, with 18 bases between. Germline V CDR1 and CDR2: MNHNS, SASEGT. This CDR3 has 16 residues. CDR3 sequence: CASRKLFQGDNQPQHF. The CDR3 DNA sequence: TGTGCCAGCAGGAAGCTATTCCAGGGAGACAATCAGCCCCAGCATTTT.

This chain connects TRBV27 to TRBJ2-2, with unresolved D. The V gene lost 6 bases and the J gene lost 2 bases, with 19 bases spanning the gap. CDR3 size: 17 residues. Germline CDR1 and CDR2: MNHEY and SMNVEV (reference sequence). CDR3 sequence reads: CASRLQSYGRNTGELFF. The CDR3 region has the DNA TGTGCCAGCAGGCTCCAGAGTTACGGTAGAAACACCGGGGAGCTGTTTTTT.

The V and J genes are TRBV7-9 and TRBJ2-2, with 9 bases that match TRBD1. The V gene's germline CDR1 is SEHNR and CDR2 FQNEAQ (reference sequence). V was clipped by 5 bases and J by 7 bases; unmatched bases: 11. This CDR3 comprises 16 residues. CDR3 protein: CASSARTGANGGELFF. As DNA, the CDR3 is TGTGCCAGCAGCGCCAGGACAGGGGCTAATGGCGGGGAGCTGTTTTTT.

This sequence joins TRBV18 and TRBJ2-1; 15 nucleotides agree with TRBD2. CDR1 and CDR2 (germline): KGHSH, LQKENI. Trimming at V came to 5 bases and at J to 9 bases, leaving 8 bases not matched to a gene. The CDR3 is made up of 16 amino acids. In nucleotides, the CDR3 is TGTGCCAGCTCATCTGGGACTAGCGGGGGGCCCGGTGAGCAGTTCTTC. Translated: CASSSGTSGGPGEQFF.

The CDR3 loop is CASTPQWGGRSEAFF. The CDR3 coding sequence is TGTGCCAGCACACCGCAGTGGGGGGGAAGGTCTGAAGCTTTCTTT. The chain recombines TRBV7-6 with TRBJ1-1, with D possibly TRBD1 on 5 matching bases. This CDR3 contains 15 residues. Trimming cost V 7 bases and J 6 bases, with 21 bases left between them. Germline lookup yields CDR1 SGHVS and CDR2 FNYEAQ.

The chain couples TRBV5-1 to TRBJ1-3; 8 bases align to TRBD1. The CDR3 is 14 amino acids. The V and J ends lost 2 bases and 7 bases, in that order; junction bases with no gene match: 5. Looked up from germline, CDR1 is SGHRS and CDR2 is YFSETQ. CDR3 in amino acids: CASSFGQGSNTIYF. The CDR3 DNA reads TGCGCCAGCAGCTTCGGACAGGGATCCAACACCATATATTTT. The variable domain in full, completed from reference TRBV5-1 and TRBJ1-3, reads KAGVTQTPRYLIKTRGQQVTLSCSPISGHRSVSWYQQTPGQGLQFLFEYFSETQRNKGNFPGRFSGRQFSNSRSEMNVSTLELGDSALYLCASSFGQGSNTIYFGEGSWLTVV.

Only a few counts were recorded for this clonotype. This sequence joins TRBV11-2 and TRBJ2-2; TRBD1 aligns across 9 bases. Germline V CDR1 and CDR2: SGHAT, FQNNGV. The CDR3 is made up of 16 amino acids. With 5 bases clipped from V and 0 bases from J, the junction kept 4 bases outside the gene matches. CDR3 in amino acids: CASSQGTGPNTGELFF. The CDR3 DNA is TGTGCCAGCAGCCAAGGGACAGGGCCGAACACCGGGGAGCTGTTTTTT.

Here the CDR3 reads CASTPGSSYEQYF. The CDR3 bases are TGTGCCAGCACCCCCGGGAGCTCCTACGAGCAGTACTTC. V and J are TRBV2 and TRBJ2-7, with D possibly matching TRBD2 (6 bases). Germline CDR1 SNHLY, CDR2 FYNNEI. The CDR3 runs to 13 residues. Trimming removed 7 bases at V and 0 bases at J, with 10 bases between.

The DNA for the CDR3 is TGTGCCAGCAGCTTGGACGGGGGCTTGGGAAAACTGTTTTTT. Its protein product is CASSLDGGLGKLFF. This sequence joins TRBV5-5 and TRBJ1-4, with TRBD1 as a possible D gene (6 bases). The CDR3 consists of 14 residues. Germline CDR1 and CDR2: SGHKS and YYEKEE (reference sequence). V lost 0 bases and J lost 10, with 13 bases in between.

This clonotype was found once. The chain combines TRBV6-2 or TRBV6-3 with TRBJ1-5; possibly TRBD1 for D (6 bases). This CDR3 has 19 amino acids. V was trimmed by 2 bases and J by 0 bases, leaving 20 bases between them. Germline V gene sequence: CDR1 MNHEY, CDR2 SVGEGT. This chain's CDR3 is CASSYVVKTGQNSNQPQHF. CDR3 DNA: TGTGCCAGCAGTTACGTCGTAAAAACAGGGCAAAATAGCAATCAGCCCCAGCATTTT.

This clonotype was found a few times. The chain has TRBV6-1 and TRBJ1-3; D remains ambiguous. The V end was cut by 5 bases, the J end by 0 bases, with 14 bases between. The CDR3 spans 16 residues. Germline V gene sequence: CDR1 MNHNS, CDR2 SASEGT. The CDR3 DNA reads TGTGCCAGCAGTTATTGCGCCATCCACTCTGGAAACACCATATATTTT. Translation: CASSYCAIHSGNTIYF.

The genes are TRBV12-3 or TRBV12-4 and TRBJ2-3; a weak D match, TRBD1 (6 bases). V was cut by 1 base and J by 1 base, with 18 bases left in between. This CDR3 is 18 amino acids long. This CDR3 reads CASSLVIGGQYGTDTQYF. CDR3 sequence (DNA): TGTGCCAGCAGTTTAGTGATTGGGGGCCAATATGGCACAGATACGCAGTATTTT.

This clonotype was counted between two and nine times. The chain couples TRBV7-2 to TRBJ2-7, with a weak D call TRBD2 (7 bases). CDR3 length equals 13 residues. V lost 8 bases and J 3 bases, leaving 14 bases between the germline ends. CDR1 and CDR2 (germline): SGHTA, FQGNSA. The CDR3 coding sequence is TGTGCCAGCGGGGGGGCAGGTTTCTACGAGCAGTACTTC. It encodes CASGGAGFYEQYF.

This clonotype was seen more than once but under ten times. The chain uses TRBV2 and TRBJ2-7; 13 bases are a match to TRBD2. V lost 3 bases to trimming and J lost 5 bases; unmatched junction nucleotides: 7. This CDR3 comprises 16 residues. Germline assignment: CDR1 SNHLY and CDR2 FYNNEI. The CDR3 DNA follows: TGTGCCAGCAGTGATGATAGGACTAGCGGGAGCCACGAGCAGTACTTC. Translating it yields CASSDDRTSGSHEQYF.

The chain uses TRBV5-6 and TRBJ1-4; no firm D call. The V gene's germline CDR1 is SGHDT and CDR2 YYEEEE. This CDR3 comprises 12 residues. V was shortened by 4 bases and J by 8 bases, with 9 bases between the two germline ends. The CDR3 DNA reads TGTGCCAGCAGCGCGCTGTCCGAAAAACTGTTTTTT. The encoded protein is CASSALSEKLFF. Combining the CDR3 with reference TRBV5-6 and TRBJ1-4 gives the whole variable domain DAGVTQSPTHLIKTRGQQVTLRCSPKSGHDTVSWYQQALGQGPQFIFQYYEEEERQRGNFPDRFSGHQFPNYSSELNVNALLLGDSALYLCASSALSEKLFFGSGTQLSVL.

In its sample, this clonotype was seen many times. The chain recombines TRBV7-2 with TRBJ1-2; 10 bases match TRBD1. Germline-derived CDR1 and CDR2 are SGHTA and FQGNSA. The trim removed 1 base at V and 7 bases at J, leaving 6 bases unmatched. CDR3 size: 15 residues. CDR3 in DNA: TGTGCCAGCAGCTTAGAGGCGACAGGGGGCTTTGGCTACACCTTC. As protein: CASSLEATGGFGYTF.

The chain has TRBV12-3 or TRBV12-4 and TRBJ1-2; D not certain. The CDR3 contains 13 residues. Trimming removed 3 bases from V and 1 base from J, with 6 bases in between. Written as DNA, the CDR3 is TGTGCCAGCAGTTTTGGACGTAACTATGGCTACACCTTC. Protein product: CASSFGRNYGYTF.

The rearrangement joins TRBV5-4 to TRBJ1-1; D not resolved. The CDR3 is 13 residues long. In germline, CDR1 is SGHNT, CDR2 YYREEE (reference sequence). V was pared by 8 bases and J by 1 base, with 12 bases between. The CDR3 sequence is CASGLGGNTEAFF. DNA for the CDR3: TGTGCCAGTGGCCTTGGTGGGAACACTGAAGCTTTCTTT.

This clonotype turned up a few times. The chain uses TRBV20-1 and TRBJ2-3, with 11 bases matching TRBD2. V shed 5 bases and J 4 bases; nucleotides not matched to a gene: 11. Germline CDR1 DFQATT, CDR2 SNEGSKA (reference sequence). This CDR3 contains 16 residues. DNA for the CDR3: TGCAGTGCTCCCCGCATACCTAGCGGGGGGCCAGATACGCAGTATTTT. It codes for CSAPRIPSGGPDTQYF.